This T cell receptor (beta chain) was documented in a study of a mutant IDH1 vaccine in newly diagnosed glioma. Turning to this clone: The antigen is undetermined.

Broader study findings: With respect to changes in top peripheral T cell clonotypes, pseudoprogression seemed unrelated.

CDR3 length equals 12 residues. V dropped 2 bases and J dropped 4 bases, with 6 bases sitting between them. Per germline, CDR1 SGHDT and CDR2 YYEEEE. As for time point: week 11, during vaccination. In every dose of vaccine, 300 ug of mutant IDH1 20-mer peptide was given alongside topical imiquimod. The data were produced by immunoSEQ multiplex PCR, yet TCRdb's version contains in-frame clones alone and is incomplete. The sample records roughly 120,000 clones, 80% being singletons. The starting material was PBMCs, obtained from a glioma patient whose treatment included an IDH1 peptide vaccine. The receptor comes from a middle-aged man with glioma. V usage is TRBV5-6 and J usage is TRBJ1-1; TRBD1 is a possible D gene (5 bases). In DNA, the CDR3 is TGTGCCAGCAGCTTCGGGGGCACTGAAGCTTTCTTT. This translates into CASSFGGTEAFF.